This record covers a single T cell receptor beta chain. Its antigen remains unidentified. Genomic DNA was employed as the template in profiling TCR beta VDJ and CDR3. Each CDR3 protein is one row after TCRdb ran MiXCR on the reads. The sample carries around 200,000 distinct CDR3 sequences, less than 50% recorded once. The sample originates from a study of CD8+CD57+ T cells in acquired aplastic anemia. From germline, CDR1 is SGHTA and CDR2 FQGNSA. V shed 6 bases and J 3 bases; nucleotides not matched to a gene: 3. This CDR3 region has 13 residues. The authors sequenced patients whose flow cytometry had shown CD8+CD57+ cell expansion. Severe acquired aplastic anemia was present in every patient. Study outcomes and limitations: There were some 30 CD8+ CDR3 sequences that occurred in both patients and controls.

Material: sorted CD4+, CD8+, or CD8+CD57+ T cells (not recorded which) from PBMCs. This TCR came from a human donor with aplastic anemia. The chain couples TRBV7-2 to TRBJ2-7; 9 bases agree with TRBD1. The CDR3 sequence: CASSWTGVYEQYF. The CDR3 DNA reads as TGTGCCAGCAGTTGGACAGGGGTCTACGAGCAGTACTTC.